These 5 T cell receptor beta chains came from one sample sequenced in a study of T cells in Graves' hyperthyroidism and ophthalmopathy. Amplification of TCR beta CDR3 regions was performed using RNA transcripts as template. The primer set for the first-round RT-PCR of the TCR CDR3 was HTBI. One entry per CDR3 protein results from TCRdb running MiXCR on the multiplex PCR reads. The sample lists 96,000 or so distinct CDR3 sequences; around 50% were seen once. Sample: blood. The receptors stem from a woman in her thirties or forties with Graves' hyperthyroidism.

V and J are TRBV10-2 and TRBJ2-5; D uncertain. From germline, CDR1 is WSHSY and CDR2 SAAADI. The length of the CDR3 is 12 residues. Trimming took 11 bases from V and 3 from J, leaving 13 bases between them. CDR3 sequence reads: CARAKPEETQYF. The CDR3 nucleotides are TGCGCCCGAGCAAAGCCGGAAGAGACCCAGTACTTC.

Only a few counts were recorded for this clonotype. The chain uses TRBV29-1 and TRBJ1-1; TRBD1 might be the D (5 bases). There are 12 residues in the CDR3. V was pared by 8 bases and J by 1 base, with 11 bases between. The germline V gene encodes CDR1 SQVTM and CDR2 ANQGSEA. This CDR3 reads CSQGGWNTEAFF. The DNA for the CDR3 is TGCAGCCAGGGCGGTTGGAACACTGAAGCTTTCTTT.

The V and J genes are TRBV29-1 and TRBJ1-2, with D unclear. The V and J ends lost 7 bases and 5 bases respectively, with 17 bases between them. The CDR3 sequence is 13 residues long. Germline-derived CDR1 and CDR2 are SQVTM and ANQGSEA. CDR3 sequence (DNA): TGCAGCGCCGGACGTGAGGGCGTGTATGGCTACACCTTC. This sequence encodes CSAGREGVYGYTF.

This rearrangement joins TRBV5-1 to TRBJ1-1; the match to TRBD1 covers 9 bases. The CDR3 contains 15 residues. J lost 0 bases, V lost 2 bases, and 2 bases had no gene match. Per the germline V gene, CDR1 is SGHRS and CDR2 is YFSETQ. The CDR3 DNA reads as TGCGCCAGCAGCTTCGGACAGGGGATGAACACTGAAGCTTTCTTT. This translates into CASSFGQGMNTEAFF. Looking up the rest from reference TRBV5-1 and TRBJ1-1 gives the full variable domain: KAGVTQTPRYLIKTRGQQVTLSCSPISGHRSVSWYQQTPGQGLQFLFEYFSETQRNKGNFPGRFSGRQFSNSRSEMNVSTLELGDSALYLCASSFGQGMNTEAFFGQGTRLTVV.

CDR3 sequence: CATSSPKNAPETQYF. The CDR3 DNA reads as TGTGCCACCAGCAGTCCTAAAAACGCCCCGGAGACCCAGTACTTC. V and J are TRBV15 and TRBJ2-5; no definite D call. V was trimmed by 3 bases and J by 5 bases, leaving 16 bases between them. The CDR3 loop spans 15 amino acids. The germline V gene encodes CDR1 LNHNV and CDR2 YYDKDF (reference sequence).